The present T cell receptor beta chain was sequenced within a study of T cells after yellow fever vaccination. The ends lost 6 bases at V and 0 bases at J; junction bases unmatched: 3. This CDR3 region has 14 residues. This clonotype was recorded many times. TCRdb reprocessed the 5' RACE reads with MiXCR, giving one entry per CDR3 protein. The table lists approximately 140,000 distinct CDR3 sequences, roughly 8% of them singletons. This chain connects TRBV12-3 or TRBV12-4 to TRBJ2-3; 7 bases are shared with TRBD1. This receptor was obtained from a man aged 25 to 40 who received the YFV17D yellow fever vaccine. The sequences come from CD4+ T cells sorted from PBMCs, collected 5 days after the yellow fever booster vaccination. The CDR3 DNA sequence: TGTGCCAGCAGACCGACAGGGAGCACAGATACGCAGTATTTT. This sequence encodes CASRPTGSTDTQYF.